A single sample is the source of the 21 T cell receptor beta chains below, sequenced in a study of cytomegalovirus exposure and HLA in healthy donors. PCR primers comprised 60 Vbeta and 13 Jbeta primers. Generated by immunoSEQ multiplex PCR, the TCRdb table keeps only in-frame clones and is missing some. Its listing shows 40,000 to 45,000 clones. Sequenced material: PBMCs. These receptors were obtained from a young man in good health and CMV-seronegative.

The chain links TRBV5-6 to TRBJ2-4; TRBD2 matches 11 bases. V was clipped by 2 bases and J by 0 bases; unmatched bases: 7. The CDR3 covers 18 residues. Germline CDR1 SGHDT, CDR2 YYEEEE. The CDR3 region has the DNA TGTGCCAGCAGCTTTAGGGGACTAGCGGAACTAGCCAAAAACATTCAGTACTTC. Translated: CASSFRGLAELAKNIQYF.

The chain employs TRBV9 and TRBJ1-1, with D possibly being TRBD1 (6 bases). V gave up 0 bases and J gave up 11 bases, with 14 bases separating them. CDR1 and CDR2 (germline): SGDLS, YYNGEE. The CDR3 has 13 residues. The CDR3 loop is CASSVAGGGQAFF. CDR3 coding DNA: TGTGCCAGCAGCGTAGCTGGCGGGGGGCAGGCTTTCTTT. Looking up the rest from reference TRBV9 and TRBJ1-1 gives the full variable domain: DSGVTQTPKHLITATGQRVTLRCSPRSGDLSVYWYQQSLDQGLQFLIQYYNGEERAKGNILERFSAQQFPDLHSELNLSSLELGDSALYFCASSVAGGGQAFFGQGTRLTVV.

This chain uses TRBV9 with TRBJ2-1; D perhaps matches TRBD1 (6 bases). Looked up from germline, CDR1 is SGDLS and CDR2 is YYNGEE. Trimming took off 3 bases at V and 0 bases at J, with 10 bases between the two ends. The CDR3 length is 15 residues. This CDR3 reads CASSGTASSYNEQFF. The CDR3 DNA reads as TGTGCCAGCAGCGGGACAGCGAGCTCCTACAATGAGCAGTTCTTC.

CDR3 loop: CASSLAQGAKNIQYF. As DNA, the CDR3 is TGTGCCAGCAGCTTAGCACAGGGGGCGAAAAACATTCAGTACTTC. The rearrangement links TRBV7-9 to TRBJ2-4, with 9 bases fitting TRBD1. This CDR3 spans 15 amino acids. CDR1 and CDR2 from the germline V gene are SEHNR and FQNEAQ (reference sequence). V shed 0 bases, J shed 4 bases, and the junction held 1 base outside the gene matches.

The gene calls are TRBV10-1 and TRBJ1-5; TRBD1 matches 7 bases. This CDR3 is built from 13 residues. CDR1 and CDR2 (germline): WNHNN, SYGVQD (reference sequence). V was pared by 5 bases and J by 5 bases, with 3 bases of the junction left unmatched. In DNA, the CDR3 is TGCGCCAGCAGTCCCACAGGGGATCAGCCCCAGCATTTT. Amino acids: CASSPTGDQPQHF.

The chain links TRBV5-1 to TRBJ1-3; TRBD1 might be the D (5 bases). CDR1 is SGHRS, CDR2 YFSETQ, per germline. Trimming pared 1 base from V and 1 base from J, leaving 9 bases between. The CDR3 loop spans 15 amino acids. CDR3 nucleotide sequence: TGCGCCAGCAGCTTGCTGGGACTATCTGGAAACACCATATATTTT. As protein: CASSLLGLSGNTIYF.

J is TRBJ2-7 and V is TRBV29-1; tentative D call: TRBD2 (6 bases). Trimming removed 7 bases at V and 4 bases at J, with 14 bases between. This CDR3 comprises 12 residues. Germline CDR1 is SQVTM and CDR2 is ANQGSEA. The CDR3 nucleotides read TGCAGCGCTGGGCGGGGCCCTTACGAGCAGTACTTC. Its protein is CSAGRGPYEQYF.

The CDR3 region has the DNA TGTGCCAGCAGTTACGAGGGACAGGGATACGAGCAGTACTTC. Translated, it gives CASSYEGQGYEQYF. This chain links TRBV6-5 with TRBJ2-7; 9 nucleotides line up with TRBD1. The CDR3 runs 14 residues. Germline-derived CDR1 and CDR2 are MNHEY and SVGAGI. Losses at the gene ends were 2 bases for V and 4 bases for J; bases not matched to a gene: 3.

The gene calls are TRBV7-2 and TRBJ2-7; TRBD2 matches 8 bases. Germline CDR1 SGHTA, CDR2 FQGNSA. V lost 3 bases to trimming and J lost 2 bases; unmatched junction nucleotides: 3. CDR3 length: 14 residues. The CDR3 spells CASSFGTSTYEQYF. For the CDR3, the DNA is TGTGCCAGCAGCTTCGGGACTAGTACCTACGAGCAGTACTTC.

V and J are TRBV11-3 and TRBJ2-3; D remains ambiguous. CDR1 and CDR2 from the germline V gene are SGHNT and YENEEA. The length of the CDR3 is 13 residues. V gave up 4 bases and J gave up 4 bases, with 9 bases separating them. CDR3 DNA: TGTGCCAGCAGCTCTAGTCAGTCAGATACGCAGTATTTT. Protein sequence: CASSSSQSDTQYF. The whole variable domain, remainder taken from reference TRBV11-3 and TRBJ2-3, is EAGVVQSPRYKIIEKKQPVAFWCNPISGHNTLYWYLQNLGQGPELLIRYENEEAVDDSQLPKDRFSAERLKGVDSTLKIQPAELGDSAVYLCASSSSQSDTQYFGPGTRLTVL.

The chain employs TRBV5-4 and TRBJ1-1, with 10 positions matching TRBD1. V lost 3 bases and J lost 4; bases outside the gene matches: 3. CDR3 length: 14 amino acids. Per the germline V gene, CDR1 is SGHNT and CDR2 is YYREEE (reference sequence). CDR3 sequence (DNA): TGTGCCAGCAGCTCGACAGGGGGCGGCACTGAAGCTTTCTTT. It yields the protein CASSSTGGGTEAFF.

The V call is TRBV21-1, the J call TRBJ1-1. TRBV21-1 is a pseudogene. The CDR3 contains 15 residues. The CDR3 loop reads CASSPRGSMNTEAFF. CDR3 bases: TGTGCCAGCAGCCCTCGAGGAAGTATGAACACTGAAGCTTTCTTT.

This sequence joins TRBV5-4 and TRBJ2-4; D not certain. Germline CDR1 and CDR2: SGHNT and YYREEE (reference sequence). V shed 0 bases and J shed 0 bases, with 10 bases lying between them. The CDR3 is 16 amino acids. Written as DNA, the CDR3 is TGTGCCAGCAGCTTGGATCTCTCCCTAGCCAAAAACATTCAGTACTTC. Translated, it gives CASSLDLSLAKNIQYF.

The CDR3 DNA follows: TGTGCCAGCAGCTCCGAGCGGGGCACAGATACGCAGTATTTT. Translating gives CASSSERGTDTQYF. The V and J genes are TRBV9 and TRBJ2-3; TRBD2 might be the D (6 bases). The CDR3 contains 14 residues. V was pared by 4 bases and J by 1 base, with 10 bases between. The germline V gene encodes CDR1 SGDLS and CDR2 YYNGEE.

The gene calls are TRBV5-4 and TRBJ2-7, with 7 nucleotides matching TRBD2. This CDR3 contains 15 residues. CDR1 is SGHNT and CDR2 is YYREEE in the germline V gene (reference sequence). Unmatched junction bases numbered 9, after V lost 3 bases and J lost 3 bases. For the CDR3, the DNA is TGTGCCAGCAGCTCCCACGGGACTATAGGCTACGAGCAGTACTTC. This gives the protein CASSSHGTIGYEQYF.

The V call is TRBV7-2, the J call TRBJ1-4; maybe TRBD1 (5 bases). The CDR3 is 14 amino acids. The germline V and J ends were trimmed by 2 bases and 8 bases, with 12 bases remaining between them. CDR1 SGHTA and CDR2 FQGNSA come from the germline V gene. The CDR3 is CASSLRGVSEKLFF. As DNA, the CDR3 is TGTGCCAGCAGCTTACGGGGGGTTTCGGAAAAACTGTTTTTT.

The gene calls are TRBV5-6 and TRBJ1-5; D might be TRBD1 (5 bases). There are 15 residues in the CDR3. Trimming removed 4 bases at V and 1 base at J, with 12 bases between. Germline V CDR1 and CDR2: SGHDT, YYEEEE. The CDR3 region is CASSPWGDSNQPQHF. CDR3 in DNA: TGTGCCAGCAGCCCGTGGGGGGACAGCAATCAGCCCCAGCATTTT.

This chain connects TRBV14 to TRBJ1-1; possibly TRBD1 for D (5 bases). V was pared by 0 bases and J by 5 bases, with 16 bases between. The CDR3 loop spans 16 amino acids. CDR1 is SGHDN, CDR2 FVKESK, per germline. This CDR3 is CASSQDRGLLETEAFF. The CDR3 coding sequence is TGTGCCAGCAGCCAAGATAGGGGTCTGCTTGAGACTGAAGCTTTCTTT.

V and J are TRBV27 and TRBJ1-1; tentatively, D is TRBD1 (6 bases). CDR1 and CDR2 (germline): MNHEY, SMNVEV (reference sequence). Deletions cut 8 bases from V and 1 base from J, with 14 bases between. This CDR3 region has 14 residues. For the CDR3, the DNA is TGTGCCAGCGCGGATGGGGGCCCGAACACTGAAGCTTTCTTT. Translated: CASADGGPNTEAFF.

The J gene is TRBJ1-2, the V gene TRBV6-5; 8 bases align to TRBD1. Germline V CDR1 and CDR2: MNHEY, SVGAGI. This CDR3 comprises 14 residues. The junction had 11 bases not matched to a gene; V was cut back by 7 bases and J by 7 bases. The CDR3 DNA reads TGTGCCAGCAAGGTCCAGGGGGCGATAATTGGCTACACCTTC. This encodes CASKVQGAIIGYTF.

The chain uses TRBV27 and TRBJ2-7; 8 bases match TRBD1. The CDR3 length is 14 residues. With 3 bases clipped from V and 3 bases from J, the junction kept 4 bases outside the gene matches. Germline assignment: CDR1 MNHEY and CDR2 SMNVEV (reference sequence). CDR3 in amino acids: CASSLTGANYEQYF. CDR3 in DNA: TGTGCCAGCAGTTTGACAGGGGCCAACTACGAGCAGTACTTC.